What follows are 25 T cell receptor beta chains derived from one specimen sequenced in a study of blood T cell repertoires in COVID-19. Profiling relied on immunoSEQ multiplex PCR, and the TCRdb table lists in-frame clones only, not all of them. The sample consists of 150,000 to 200,000 clones, roughly 90% of them appearing once. Sequencing used peripheral blood. These receptor sequences come from a man between 25 and 39 years old with COVID-19, enrolled during active disease.

The chain couples TRBV19 to TRBJ2-3; D perhaps matches TRBD2 (5 bases). CDR1 and CDR2 (germline): LNHDA, SQIVND (reference sequence). Trimming removed 9 bases from V and 4 bases from J, with 11 bases in between. The CDR3 consists of 12 residues. CDR3 in amino acids: CASGQEADTQYF. CDR3 DNA: TGTGCCAGCGGGCAGGAGGCAGATACGCAGTATTTT.

The chain has TRBV7-9 and TRBJ1-4; TRBD1 aligns across 9 bases. The CDR3 length is 15 residues. In germline, CDR1 is SEHNR, CDR2 FQNEAQ (reference sequence). J was trimmed by 11 bases and V by 5 bases; bases with no gene match: 12. The DNA of the CDR3 is TGTGCCAGCAGCCCAAGTGCACAGGGGGCGGGGAAACTGTTTTTT. It yields the protein CASSPSAQGAGKLFF.

The V and J genes are TRBV7-9 and TRBJ2-7; D is perhaps TRBD2 (7 bases). This CDR3 is 15 amino acids long. Germline V gene sequence: CDR1 SEHNR, CDR2 FQNEAQ (reference sequence). V lost 0 bases to trimming and J lost 4 bases, with 13 bases between them. The CDR3 bases are TGTGCCAGCAGCTTAGCTGGGGGGGCGTCTTACGAGCAGTACTTC. As protein: CASSLAGGASYEQYF.

CDR3 nucleotide sequence: TGTGCCAGCAACCCTGGGGACACCCGCGATCAGCCCCAGCATTTT. This encodes CASNPGDTRDQPQHF. The chain couples TRBV9 to TRBJ1-5; tentative D call: TRBD1 (6 bases). The V gene's germline CDR1 is SGDLS and CDR2 YYNGEE. Deletions cut 6 bases from V and 5 bases from J, with 18 bases between. This CDR3 is built from 15 residues.

This clone showed up just once. V gene TRBV2 combines with J gene TRBJ2-7; tentatively, D is TRBD2 (6 bases). Germline V gene sequence: CDR1 SNHLY, CDR2 FYNNEI. With 3 bases removed from V and 7 bases from J, the gap between germline ends came to 16 bases. The CDR3 is made up of 14 amino acids. The CDR3 is CASSDRTGAREQYF. As DNA, the CDR3 is TGTGCCAGCAGTGACAGGACGGGAGCTAGAGAGCAGTACTTC.

J is TRBJ1-2 and V is TRBV6-2 or TRBV6-3, with 12 bases aligning to TRBD1. The CDR3 consists of 15 residues. The V segment lost 5 bases and the J segment 4 bases; nucleotides outside the gene matches: 5. CDR1 is MNHEY, CDR2 SVGEGT, per germline. CDR3 loop: CASSIRDRGLYGYTF. In DNA form, the CDR3 reads TGTGCCAGCAGTATCCGGGACAGGGGGCTCTATGGCTACACCTTC.

V is TRBV7-3 and J is TRBJ1-1; TRBD1 might be the D (5 bases). Trimming took off 6 bases at V and 1 base at J, with 9 bases between the two ends. The CDR3 has 13 residues. CDR1 and CDR2 (germline): SGHTA, FQGTGA. CDR3 nucleotides: TGTGCCAGCAGTCCCCAGGGGAACACTGAAGCTTTCTTT. This encodes CASSPQGNTEAFF.

This rearrangement joins TRBV4-3 to TRBJ2-7; D ambiguous. V was pared by 0 bases and J by 3 bases, with 6 bases between. Germline V gene sequence: CDR1 LGHNA, CDR2 YSLEER. This CDR3 has 13 amino acids. CDR3 sequence: CASSQDRNYEQYF. The CDR3 coding sequence is TGCGCCAGCAGCCAAGATCGTAACTACGAGCAGTACTTC.

The CDR3 sequence is CASSPRTGRDSPLHF. In DNA form, the CDR3 reads TGTGCCAGCAGTCCAAGGACAGGGAGGGATTCACCCCTCCACTTT. The rearrangement links TRBV6-5 to TRBJ1-6, with TRBD1 identical over 8 bases. Losses at the gene ends were 5 bases for V and 8 bases for J; bases not matched to a gene: 8. This CDR3 has 15 amino acids. Looked up from germline, CDR1 is MNHEY and CDR2 is SVGAGI.

The rearrangement links TRBV10-3 to TRBJ1-2; 8 bases line up with TRBD1. The germline V gene has CDR1 ENHRY and CDR2 SYGVKD. This CDR3 has 15 amino acids. V lost 7 bases, J lost 4 bases, and 11 bases stayed unmatched. The CDR3 DNA sequence: TGTGCCATCAACCAGGGACAGGCACCCTTCTATGGCTACACCTTC. This codes for CAINQGQAPFYGYTF.

V and J are TRBV19 and TRBJ1-1, with D tentatively TRBD1 (6 bases). The ends were cut back, 1 base at V and 6 bases at J, with 12 bases in the middle. From germline, CDR1 is LNHDA and CDR2 SQIVND (reference sequence). The CDR3 loop spans 14 amino acids. The CDR3 region is CASSIVSGGSEAFF. In nucleotides, the CDR3 is TGTGCCAGTAGTATAGTTTCGGGGGGCTCTGAAGCTTTCTTT.

This chain uses TRBV3-1 (or the pseudogene TRBV3-2) with TRBJ2-1, with D perhaps TRBD2 (6 bases). Germline V lookup: CDR1 LGHDT, CDR2 YNNKEL (reference sequence). CDR3 length equals 14 residues. Trimming pared 0 bases from V and 7 bases from J, leaving 10 bases between. This CDR3 is CASSQDSGHNEQFF. Here the CDR3 DNA reads TGTGCCAGCAGCCAAGATAGCGGCCATAATGAGCAGTTCTTC.

The chain links TRBV19 to TRBJ2-1, with TRBD2 matching over 10 bases. The CDR3 runs 15 residues. Germline V lookup: CDR1 LNHDA, CDR2 SQIVND (reference sequence). The junction had 12 bases not matched to a gene; V was cut back by 6 bases and J by 10 bases. CDR3 residues: CASSPLAGNLREQFF. In DNA, the CDR3 is TGTGCCAGTAGCCCACTAGCGGGGAACCTCAGGGAGCAGTTCTTC.

On this clone itself: Other nucleotide sequences in the sample specify the same CDR3. The CDR3 is CASSEQGGYEQYF. DNA of the CDR3: TGTGCCAGCAGTGAACAGGGGGGTTACGAGCAGTACTTC. V gene TRBV6-1 combines with J gene TRBJ2-7; possibly TRBD1 for D (7 bases). The CDR3 length is 13 residues. Germline V gives CDR1 MNHNS, CDR2 SASEGT. Between the trimmed V and J ends, which lost 2 bases and 4 bases, there was a span of 9 bases.

This chain joins TRBV2 and TRBJ2-1, with TRBD1 matching 8 bases. CDR3 length: 15 amino acids. Losses at the gene ends were 6 bases for V and 13 bases for J; bases not matched to a gene: 17. From germline, CDR1 is SNHLY and CDR2 FYNNEI. The CDR3 DNA reads as TGTGCCAGCAGCCCGGACAGGGCCAGTGGAGTATTTCAGTTCTTC. This encodes CASSPDRASGVFQFF.

This clone was seen only once. The chain recombines TRBV27 with TRBJ2-2; 7 bases line up with TRBD2. After removal of 0 bases from V and 6 bases from J, the junction contained 13 bases not matched to a gene. CDR1 is MNHEY, CDR2 SMNVEV, per germline (reference sequence). This CDR3 region has 18 residues. The chain's CDR3 is CASSLSLGGSRRSGELFF. As DNA, the CDR3 is TGTGCCAGCAGTTTATCTCTTGGCGGGAGCCGCCGTTCCGGGGAGCTGTTTTTT.

This clone has only one observation. The chain combines TRBV15 with TRBJ2-4; D unclear. Germline V gives CDR1 LNHNV, CDR2 YYDKDF (reference sequence). The V gene lost 1 base and the J gene lost 5 bases, with 24 bases spanning the gap. CDR3 length: 19 amino acids. Here the CDR3 reads CATSRVRLQSPVVENIQYF. The CDR3 DNA is TGTGCCACCAGCAGAGTCAGGCTCCAATCCCCGGTGGTGGAAAACATTCAGTACTTC.

The rearrangement uses TRBV28 and TRBJ1-6; the D is unclear. Germline CDR1 MDHEN, CDR2 SYDVKM. The CDR3 totals 14 residues. The V end was cut by 2 bases, the J end by 4 bases, with 6 bases between. In DNA, the CDR3 is TGTGCCAGCAGTTTAATACAGTATAATTCACCCCTCCACTTT. It specifies CASSLIQYNSPLHF.

The V and J genes are TRBV6-5 and TRBJ1-1; D might be TRBD1 (6 bases). Germline CDR1 and CDR2: MNHEY and SVGAGI. V gave up 6 bases and J gave up 1 base, with 12 bases separating them. The CDR3 totals 14 residues. The CDR3 DNA follows: TGTGCCAGCAGGCGGACGGGACAGAACACTGAAGCTTTCTTT. Its translation is CASRRTGQNTEAFF.

This chain links TRBV21-1 with TRBJ1-1; TRBD1 was called by the table and not checked on the DNA. TRBV21-1 corresponds to a pseudogene. The CDR3 has 16 amino acids. The DNA for the CDR3 is TGTGCCAGCAGCAGGGGGGACAGACACATGAACACTGAAGCTTTCTTT. Translating it yields CASSRGDRHMNTEAFF.

The CDR3 bases are TGTGCCAGCAGTAAAACAGGTTTCCGTGGGGATGAAAAACTGTTTTTT. Translated: CASSKTGFRGDEKLFF. The V call is TRBV27, the J call TRBJ1-4; TRBD1 is a possible D gene (5 bases). CDR3 length: 16 residues. V was clipped by 5 bases and J by 6 bases, with 19 bases between them. Germline V gives CDR1 MNHEY, CDR2 SMNVEV (reference sequence).

The rearrangement links TRBV4-2 to TRBJ2-1, with D tentatively TRBD1 (7 bases). Trimming shortened V by 1 base and J by 8 bases, and 12 bases separated the two germline ends. The CDR3 extends over 14 amino acids. Germline V CDR1 and CDR2: LGHNA, YNFKEQ. The CDR3: CASSQAGGGYEQFF. DNA of the CDR3: TGTGCCAGCAGCCAAGCTGGAGGGGGCTATGAGCAGTTCTTC.

The chain has TRBV29-1 and TRBJ2-7, with D possibly being TRBD2 (6 bases). This CDR3 is 14 amino acids long. Trimming left V 4 bases short and J 0 bases short, with 13 bases between. Per germline, CDR1 SQVTM and CDR2 ANQGSEA. The CDR3 here is CSVVGGLHSYEQYF. The CDR3 region has the DNA TGCAGCGTTGTTGGGGGACTCCACTCCTACGAGCAGTACTTC.

The rearrangement uses TRBV7-9 and TRBJ2-1; 12 bases align to TRBD2. The CDR3 is made up of 16 amino acids. J was trimmed by 4 bases and V by 3 bases; bases with no gene match: 4. Germline V lookup: CDR1 SEHNR, CDR2 FQNEAQ (reference sequence). The CDR3 here is CASSFGLAGGYNEQFF. The DNA for the CDR3 is TGTGCCAGCAGCTTTGGGCTAGCGGGAGGGTACAATGAGCAGTTCTTC.

This clone appeared a few times. This chain links TRBV6-5 with TRBJ2-2; weak D call: TRBD2 (6 bases). The CDR3 has 16 residues. Germline V gene lookup returns CDR1 MNHEY and CDR2 SVGAGI. Trimming took off 1 base at V and 7 bases at J, with 16 bases between the two ends. Written as DNA, the CDR3 is TGTGCCAGCAGTTACTTATGGTGGGAGCGGGTCGGGGAGCTGTTTTTT. Its protein is CASSYLWWERVGELFF.